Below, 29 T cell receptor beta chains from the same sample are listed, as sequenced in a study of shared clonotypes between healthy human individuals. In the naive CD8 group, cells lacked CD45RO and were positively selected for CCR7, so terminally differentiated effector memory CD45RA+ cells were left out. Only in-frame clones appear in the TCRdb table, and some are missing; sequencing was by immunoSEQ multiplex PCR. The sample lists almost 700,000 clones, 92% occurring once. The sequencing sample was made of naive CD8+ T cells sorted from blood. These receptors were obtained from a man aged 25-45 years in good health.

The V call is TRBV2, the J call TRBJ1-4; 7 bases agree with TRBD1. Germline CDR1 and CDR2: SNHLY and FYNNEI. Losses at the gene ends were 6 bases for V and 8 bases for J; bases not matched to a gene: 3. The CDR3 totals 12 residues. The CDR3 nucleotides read TGTGCCAGCAGAGGGGGCCTGGAAAAACTGTTTTTT. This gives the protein CASRGGLEKLFF.

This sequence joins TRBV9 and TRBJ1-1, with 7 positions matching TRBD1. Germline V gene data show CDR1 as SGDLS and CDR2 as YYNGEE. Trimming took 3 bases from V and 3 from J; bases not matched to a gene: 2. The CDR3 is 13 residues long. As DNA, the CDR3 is TGTGCCAGCAGCGATACAGGGGACACTGAAGCTTTCTTT. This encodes CASSDTGDTEAFF. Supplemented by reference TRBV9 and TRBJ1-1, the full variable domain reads DSGVTQTPKHLITATGQRVTLRCSPRSGDLSVYWYQQSLDQGLQFLIQYYNGEERAKGNILERFSAQQFPDLHSELNLSSLELGDSALYFCASSDTGDTEAFFGQGTRLTVV.

The CDR3 protein is CASSSEAPTPTGELFF. CDR3 nucleotide sequence: TGTGCCAGCAGCTCGGAGGCCCCCACCCCCACCGGGGAGCTGTTTTTT. The chain couples TRBV7-9 to TRBJ2-2, with D tentatively TRBD2 (5 bases). V was clipped by 4 bases and J by 4 bases, with 16 bases between them. The CDR3 runs 16 residues. From germline, CDR1 is SEHNR and CDR2 FQNEAQ (reference sequence).

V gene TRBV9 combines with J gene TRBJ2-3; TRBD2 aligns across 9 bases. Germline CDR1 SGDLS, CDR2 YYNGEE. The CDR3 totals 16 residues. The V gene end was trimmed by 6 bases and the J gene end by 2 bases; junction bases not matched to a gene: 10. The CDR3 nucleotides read TGTGCCAGCACCCCCTTAGCGGGAGCGGTCACAGATACGCAGTATTTT. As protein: CASTPLAGAVTDTQYF.

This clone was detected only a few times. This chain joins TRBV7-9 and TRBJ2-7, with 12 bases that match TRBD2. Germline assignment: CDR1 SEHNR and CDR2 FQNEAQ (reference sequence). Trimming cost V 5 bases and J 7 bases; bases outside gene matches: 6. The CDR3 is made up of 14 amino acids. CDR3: CASSPRLAGEEQYF. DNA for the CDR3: TGTGCCAGCAGCCCTCGACTAGCGGGAGAAGAGCAGTACTTC.

DNA of the CDR3: TGTGCCAGCAGCTCGTGGGGGACTTCTGGAAACACCATATATTTT. It codes for CASSSWGTSGNTIYF. The rearrangement joins TRBV7-2 to TRBJ1-3; D may be TRBD1 (5 bases). There are 15 residues in the CDR3. The germline V and J ends were trimmed by 4 bases and 1 base, with 11 bases remaining between them. Germline V CDR1 and CDR2: SGHTA, FQGNSA.

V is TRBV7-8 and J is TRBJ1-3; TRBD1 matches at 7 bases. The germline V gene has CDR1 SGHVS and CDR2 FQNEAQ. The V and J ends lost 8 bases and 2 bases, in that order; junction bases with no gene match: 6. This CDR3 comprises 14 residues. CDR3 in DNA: TGTGCCAGCGACTCAGGGACAGCTGGAAACACCATATATTTT. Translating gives CASDSGTAGNTIYF.

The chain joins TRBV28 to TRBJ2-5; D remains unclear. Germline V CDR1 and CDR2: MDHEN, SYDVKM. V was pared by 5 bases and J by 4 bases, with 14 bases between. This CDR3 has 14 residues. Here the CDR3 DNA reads TGTGCCAGCAGTCTCAGGTCGCAGCTAGAGACCCAGTACTTC. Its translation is CASSLRSQLETQYF.

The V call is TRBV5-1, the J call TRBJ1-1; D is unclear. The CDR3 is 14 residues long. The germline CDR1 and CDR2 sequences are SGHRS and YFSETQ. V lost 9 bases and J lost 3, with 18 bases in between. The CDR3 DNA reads TGCGCCACCTCACTCGAAGACGGGGACACTGAAGCTTTCTTT. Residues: CATSLEDGDTEAFF. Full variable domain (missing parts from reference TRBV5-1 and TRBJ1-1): KAGVTQTPRYLIKTRGQQVTLSCSPISGHRSVSWYQQTPGQGLQFLFEYFSETQRNKGNFPGRFSGRQFSNSRSEMNVSTLELGDSALYLCATSLEDGDTEAFFGQGTRLTVV.

CDR3 sequence (DNA): TGTGCCAGCAGCTTATTCGGGAGGGGGGCAGATACGCAGTATTTT. Protein: CASSLFGRGADTQYF. The chain employs TRBV7-2 and TRBJ2-3, with 8 bases that match TRBD2. The CDR3 totals 15 residues. Germline loops: CDR1 SGHTA, CDR2 FQGNSA. Losses at the gene ends were 2 bases for V and 4 bases for J; bases not matched to a gene: 5.

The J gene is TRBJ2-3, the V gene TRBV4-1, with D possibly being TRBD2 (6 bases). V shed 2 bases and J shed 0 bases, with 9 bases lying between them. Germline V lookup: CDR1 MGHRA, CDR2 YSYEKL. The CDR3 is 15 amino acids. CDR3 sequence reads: CASSQPSGSTDTQYF. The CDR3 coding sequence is TGCGCCAGCAGCCAACCGAGCGGGAGCACAGATACGCAGTATTTT.

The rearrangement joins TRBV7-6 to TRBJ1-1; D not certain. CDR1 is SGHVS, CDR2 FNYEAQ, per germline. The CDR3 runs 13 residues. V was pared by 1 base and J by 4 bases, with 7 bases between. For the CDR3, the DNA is TGTGCCAGCAGCTTAGGTTATTTCACTGAAGCTTTCTTT. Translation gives CASSLGYFTEAFF.

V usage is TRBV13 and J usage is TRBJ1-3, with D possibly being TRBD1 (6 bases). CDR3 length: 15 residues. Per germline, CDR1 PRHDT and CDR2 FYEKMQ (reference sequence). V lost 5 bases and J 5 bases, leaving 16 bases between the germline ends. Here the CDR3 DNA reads TGTGCCAGCAGCGCGAACAGGGAAGGGAGAAACACCATATATTTT. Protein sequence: CASSANREGRNTIYF.

The CDR3 loop reads CASSSTDNYEQYF. CDR3 in DNA: TGCGCCAGCAGCTCGACTGACAACTACGAGCAGTACTTC. The V gene is TRBV5-1, the J gene TRBJ2-7; no definite D call. The germline V and J ends were trimmed by 3 bases and 3 bases, with 10 bases remaining between them. Germline CDR1 reads SGHRS; CDR2 reads YFSETQ. This CDR3 region has 13 residues. Using reference TRBV5-1 and TRBJ2-7 for the parts outside the CDR3, the full variable domain is KAGVTQTPRYLIKTRGQQVTLSCSPISGHRSVSWYQQTPGQGLQFLFEYFSETQRNKGNFPGRFSGRQFSNSRSEMNVSTLELGDSALYLCASSSTDNYEQYFGPGTRLTVT.

The CDR3 sequence is CASSPNPDTEQYF. The CDR3 DNA reads TGTGCCAGCAGCCCCAACCCGGACACCGAGCAGTACTTC. V is TRBV11-2 and J is TRBJ2-7, with TRBD1 as a possible D gene (5 bases). V gave up 5 bases and J gave up 6 bases, with 14 bases separating them. CDR1 and CDR2 (germline): SGHAT, FQNNGV. The CDR3 has 13 amino acids.

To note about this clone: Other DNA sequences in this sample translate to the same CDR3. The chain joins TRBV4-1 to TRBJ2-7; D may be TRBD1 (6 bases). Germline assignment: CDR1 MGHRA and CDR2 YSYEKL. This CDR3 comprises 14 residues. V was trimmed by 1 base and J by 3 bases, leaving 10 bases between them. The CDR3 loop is CASSQVVGGYEQYF. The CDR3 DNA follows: TGCGCCAGCAGCCAAGTTGTAGGGGGCTACGAGCAGTACTTC.

The DNA of the CDR3 is TGTGCCAGTAGTATAGTTCCGGTTTTTATGTCCACAGATACGCAGTATTTT. It is translated as CASSIVPVFMSTDTQYF. V is TRBV19 and J is TRBJ2-3; D gene uncertain. Germline V gives CDR1 LNHDA, CDR2 SQIVND (reference sequence). The V gene lost 1 base and the J gene lost 2 bases, with 16 bases spanning the gap. The CDR3 is made up of 17 amino acids.

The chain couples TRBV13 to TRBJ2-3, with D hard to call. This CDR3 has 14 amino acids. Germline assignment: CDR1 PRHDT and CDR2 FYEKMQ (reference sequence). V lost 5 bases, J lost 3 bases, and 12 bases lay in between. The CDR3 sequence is CASSPRDGTDTQYF. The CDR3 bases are TGTGCCAGCAGCCCCCGAGACGGTACAGATACGCAGTATTTT.

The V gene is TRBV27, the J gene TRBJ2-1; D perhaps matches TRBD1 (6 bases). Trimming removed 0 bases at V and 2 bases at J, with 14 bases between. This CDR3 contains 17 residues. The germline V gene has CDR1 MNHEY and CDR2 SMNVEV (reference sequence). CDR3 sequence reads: CASSLSSGAGAYNEQFF. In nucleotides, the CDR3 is TGTGCCAGCAGTTTATCTTCCGGGGCAGGGGCCTACAATGAGCAGTTCTTC.

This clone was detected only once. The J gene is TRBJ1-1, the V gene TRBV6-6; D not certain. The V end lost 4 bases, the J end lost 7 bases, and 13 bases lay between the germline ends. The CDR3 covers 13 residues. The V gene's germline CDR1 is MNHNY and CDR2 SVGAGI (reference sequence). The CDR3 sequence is CASSSPDLVEAFF. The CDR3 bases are TGTGCCAGCAGTTCACCGGACTTGGTTGAAGCTTTCTTT.

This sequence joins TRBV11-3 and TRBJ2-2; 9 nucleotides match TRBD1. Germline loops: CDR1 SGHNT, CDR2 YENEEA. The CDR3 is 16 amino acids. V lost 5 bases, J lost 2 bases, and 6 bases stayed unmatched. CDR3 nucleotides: TGTGCCAGCAGCCCAACAGGGGGCGCTAACACCGGGGAGCTGTTTTTT. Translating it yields CASSPTGGANTGELFF.

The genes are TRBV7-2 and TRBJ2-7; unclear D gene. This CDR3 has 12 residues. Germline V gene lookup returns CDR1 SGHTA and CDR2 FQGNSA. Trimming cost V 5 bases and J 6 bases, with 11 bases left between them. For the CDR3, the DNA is TGTGCCAGCAGCCAGACCCCGCGCGAGCAGTACTTC. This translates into CASSQTPREQYF.

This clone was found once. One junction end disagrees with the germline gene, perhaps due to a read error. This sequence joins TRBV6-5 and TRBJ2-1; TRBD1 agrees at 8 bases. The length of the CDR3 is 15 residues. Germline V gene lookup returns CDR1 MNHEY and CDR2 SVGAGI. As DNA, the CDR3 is TGTGCCGGCAGTTCGAGGACAGGGTCCGTGAATGAGCAGTTCTTC. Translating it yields CAGSSRTGSVNEQFF.

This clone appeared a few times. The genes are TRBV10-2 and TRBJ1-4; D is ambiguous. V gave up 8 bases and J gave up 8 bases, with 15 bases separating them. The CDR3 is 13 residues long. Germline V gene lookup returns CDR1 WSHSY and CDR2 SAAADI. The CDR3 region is CASRVGFSEKLFF. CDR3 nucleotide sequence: TGCGCCAGCCGGGTGGGATTTTCGGAAAAACTGTTTTTT.

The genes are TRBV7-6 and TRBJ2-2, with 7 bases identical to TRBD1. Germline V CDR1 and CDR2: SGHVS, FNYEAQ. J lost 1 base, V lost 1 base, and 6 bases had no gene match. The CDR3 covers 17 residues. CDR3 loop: CASSLGHRGRNTGELFF. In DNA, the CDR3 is TGTGCCAGCAGCTTAGGGCATAGGGGGCGGAACACCGGGGAGCTGTTTTTT.

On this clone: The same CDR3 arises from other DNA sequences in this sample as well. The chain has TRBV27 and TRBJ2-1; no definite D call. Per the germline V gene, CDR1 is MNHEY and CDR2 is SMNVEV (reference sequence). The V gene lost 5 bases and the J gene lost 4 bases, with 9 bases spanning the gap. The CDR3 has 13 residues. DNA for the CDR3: TGTGCCAGCAGTCCGGACCTGTACAATGAGCAGTTCTTC. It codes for CASSPDLYNEQFF.

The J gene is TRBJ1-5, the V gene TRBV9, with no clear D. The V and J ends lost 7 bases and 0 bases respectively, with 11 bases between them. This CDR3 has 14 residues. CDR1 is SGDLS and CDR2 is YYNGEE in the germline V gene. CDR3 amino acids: CASAHGDSNQPQHF. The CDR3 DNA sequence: TGTGCCAGCGCCCACGGGGATAGCAATCAGCCCCAGCATTTT.

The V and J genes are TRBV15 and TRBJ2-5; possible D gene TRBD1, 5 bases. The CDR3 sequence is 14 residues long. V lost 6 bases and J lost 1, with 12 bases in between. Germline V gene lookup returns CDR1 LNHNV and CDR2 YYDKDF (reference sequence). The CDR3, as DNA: TGTGCCACCAGTACGGACATAATCCAAGAGACCCAGTACTTC. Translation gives CATSTDIIQETQYF.

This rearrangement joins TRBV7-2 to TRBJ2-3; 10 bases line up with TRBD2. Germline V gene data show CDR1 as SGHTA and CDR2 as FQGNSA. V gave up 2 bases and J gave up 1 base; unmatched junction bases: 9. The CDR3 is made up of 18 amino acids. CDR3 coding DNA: TGTGCCAGCAGCTTAAGACCCCAAACTAGCGGGGGCACAGATACGCAGTATTTT. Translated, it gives CASSLRPQTSGGTDTQYF.